This T cell receptor (beta chain) was captured in a study of regulatory T cells in long-lasting Graves disease. Libraries of TCR beta came from iRepertoire HTBI primers plus Arm-PCR of CDR3 regions. TCRdb passed the multiplex PCR reads through MiXCR, listing each CDR3 protein once. This repertoire shows 500,000 or so distinct CDR3 sequences, roughly a sixth found once; its top ten account for roughly 25%. The CDR3 is 14 amino acids. CDR1 and CDR2 (germline): GTSNPN, SVGIG (reference sequence). V trimming: 5 bases; J trimming: 4 bases; junction bases outside the gene matches: 7. Indicated time point: newly diagnosed GD, antithyroid drugs for less than 3 months. PBMC RNA served as the TCR library source. Tubes containing EDTA received roughly 9 milliliters of drawn peripheral blood. This sample also appeared in a second study, on T cells in Graves' hyperthyroidism and ophthalmopathy. That study adds: Subjects aged 18 to 65 presented with newly diagnosed hyperthyroidism of less than 2 months' duration. Blood held most thyroid clonotypes expanded above 0.001 frequency.

Sequenced here: peripheral blood mononuclear cells (PBMCs), sampled at new diagnosis, from a patient treated with antithyroid drugs. This chain links TRBV30 with TRBJ2-2; 7 bases match TRBD2. This clonotype originated in a woman aged 35-65 years with Graves disease. The CDR3 nucleotides are TGTGCCTGGGGGGGGGTCTCGAGCACCGGGGAGCTGTTTTTT. Its protein is CAWGGVSSTGELFF.